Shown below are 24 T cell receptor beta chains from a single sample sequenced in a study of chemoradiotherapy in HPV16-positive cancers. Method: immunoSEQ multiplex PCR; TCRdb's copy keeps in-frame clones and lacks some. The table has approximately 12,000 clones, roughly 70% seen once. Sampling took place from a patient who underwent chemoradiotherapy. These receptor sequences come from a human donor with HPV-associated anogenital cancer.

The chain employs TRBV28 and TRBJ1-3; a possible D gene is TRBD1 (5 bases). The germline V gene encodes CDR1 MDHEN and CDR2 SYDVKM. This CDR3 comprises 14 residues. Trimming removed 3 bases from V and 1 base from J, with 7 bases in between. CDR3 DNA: TGTGCCAGCAGTTTTTCAGGGTCTGGAAACACCATATATTTT. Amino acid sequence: CASSFSGSGNTIYF.

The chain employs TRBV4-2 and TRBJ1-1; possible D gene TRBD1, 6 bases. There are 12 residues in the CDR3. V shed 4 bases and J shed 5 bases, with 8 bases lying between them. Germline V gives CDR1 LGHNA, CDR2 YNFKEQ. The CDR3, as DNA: TGTGCCAGCAGCCTCAGGGGTACTGAAGCTTTCTTT. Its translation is CASSLRGTEAFF.

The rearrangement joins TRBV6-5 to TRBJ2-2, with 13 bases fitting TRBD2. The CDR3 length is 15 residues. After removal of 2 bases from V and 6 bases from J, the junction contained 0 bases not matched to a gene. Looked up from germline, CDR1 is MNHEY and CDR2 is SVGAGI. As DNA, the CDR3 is TGTGCCAGCAGTTACACTAGCGGGAGGGCCGGGGAGCTGTTTTTT. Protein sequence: CASSYTSGRAGELFF.

CDR3 DNA sequence: TGTGCCAGCAGCATCGACAGGGAGTATGGCTACACCTTC. This encodes CASSIDREYGYTF. This chain links TRBV13 with TRBJ1-2; TRBD1 agrees at 7 bases. J lost 5 bases, V lost 5 bases, and 5 bases had no gene match. The CDR3 extends over 13 amino acids. CDR1 and CDR2 (germline): PRHDT, FYEKMQ (reference sequence).

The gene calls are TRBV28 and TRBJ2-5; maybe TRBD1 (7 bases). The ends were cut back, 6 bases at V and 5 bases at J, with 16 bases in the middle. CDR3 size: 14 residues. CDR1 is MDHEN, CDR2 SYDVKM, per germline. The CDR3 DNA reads TGTGCCAGCAGGGATCAGGGGGGTGTCGAGACCCAGTACTTC. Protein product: CASRDQGGVETQYF.

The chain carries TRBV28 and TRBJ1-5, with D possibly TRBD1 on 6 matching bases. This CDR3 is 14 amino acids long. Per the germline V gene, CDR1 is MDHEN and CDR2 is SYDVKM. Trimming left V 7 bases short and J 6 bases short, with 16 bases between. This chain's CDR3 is CASNPRGEVQPQHF. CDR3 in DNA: TGTGCCAGCAACCCAAGGGGGGAAGTTCAGCCCCAGCATTTT.

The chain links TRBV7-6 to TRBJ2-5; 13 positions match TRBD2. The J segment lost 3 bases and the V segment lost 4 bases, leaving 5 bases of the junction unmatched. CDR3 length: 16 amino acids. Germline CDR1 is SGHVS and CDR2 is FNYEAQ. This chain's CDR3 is CASSSRGTSGKETQYF. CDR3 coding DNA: TGTGCCAGCAGCTCACGGGGGACTAGCGGGAAAGAGACCCAGTACTTC.

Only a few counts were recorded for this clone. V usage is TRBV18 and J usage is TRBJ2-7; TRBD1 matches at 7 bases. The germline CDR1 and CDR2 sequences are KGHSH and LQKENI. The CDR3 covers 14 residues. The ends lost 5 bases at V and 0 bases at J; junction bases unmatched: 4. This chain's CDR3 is CASSSDRASYEQYF. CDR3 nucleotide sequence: TGTGCCAGCTCAAGCGACAGGGCCTCCTACGAGCAGTACTTC.

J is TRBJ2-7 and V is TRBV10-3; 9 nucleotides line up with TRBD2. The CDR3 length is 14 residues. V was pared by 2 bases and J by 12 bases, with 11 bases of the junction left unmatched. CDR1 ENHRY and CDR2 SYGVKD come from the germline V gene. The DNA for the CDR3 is TGTGCCATCAGTGAGAGTTTTAGCGGGAGAAGTTCGTACTTC. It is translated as CAISESFSGRSSYF.

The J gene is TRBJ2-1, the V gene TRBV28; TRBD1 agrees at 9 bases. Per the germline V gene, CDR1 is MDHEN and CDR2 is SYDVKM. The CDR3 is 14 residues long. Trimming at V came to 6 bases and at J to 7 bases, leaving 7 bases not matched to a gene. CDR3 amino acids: CASSRDRVVNEQFF. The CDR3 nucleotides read TGTGCCAGCAGCCGGGACAGGGTGGTGAATGAGCAGTTCTTC.

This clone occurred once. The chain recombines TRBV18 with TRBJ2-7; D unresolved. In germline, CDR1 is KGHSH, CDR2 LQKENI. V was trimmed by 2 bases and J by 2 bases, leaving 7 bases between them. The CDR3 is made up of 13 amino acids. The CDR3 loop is CASSPGSPYEQYF. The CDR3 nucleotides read TGTGCCAGCTCACCAGGCAGCCCCTACGAGCAGTACTTC.

CDR3 DNA sequence: TGCGCCAGCAGCTTCTTTGCCCTGGGGCGCACAGATACGCAGTATTTT. The encoded protein is CASSFFALGRTDTQYF. This sequence joins TRBV5-1 and TRBJ2-3; tentatively, D is TRBD1 (5 bases). In germline, CDR1 is SGHRS, CDR2 YFSETQ. V dropped 2 bases and J dropped 1 base, with 14 bases sitting between them. The CDR3 runs 16 residues.

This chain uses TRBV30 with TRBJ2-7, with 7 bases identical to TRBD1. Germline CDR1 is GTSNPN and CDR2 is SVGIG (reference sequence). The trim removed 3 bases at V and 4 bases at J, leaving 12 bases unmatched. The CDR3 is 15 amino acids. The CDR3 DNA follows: TGTGCCTGGAGAGGGGGCCGGAATAACCTTTACGAGCAGTACTTC. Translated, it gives CAWRGGRNNLYEQYF.

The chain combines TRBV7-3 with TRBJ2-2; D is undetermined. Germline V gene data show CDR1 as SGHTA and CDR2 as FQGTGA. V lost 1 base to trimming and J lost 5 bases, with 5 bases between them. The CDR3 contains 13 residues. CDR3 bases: TGTGCCAGCAGCTTAATGGGGACCGGGGAGCTGTTTTTT. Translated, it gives CASSLMGTGELFF.

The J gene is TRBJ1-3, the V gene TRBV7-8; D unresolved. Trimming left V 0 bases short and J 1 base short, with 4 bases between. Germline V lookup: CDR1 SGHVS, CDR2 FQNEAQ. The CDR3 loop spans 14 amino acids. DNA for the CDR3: TGTGCCAGCAGCTTAGCAAGATCTGGAAACACCATATATTTT. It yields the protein CASSLARSGNTIYF.

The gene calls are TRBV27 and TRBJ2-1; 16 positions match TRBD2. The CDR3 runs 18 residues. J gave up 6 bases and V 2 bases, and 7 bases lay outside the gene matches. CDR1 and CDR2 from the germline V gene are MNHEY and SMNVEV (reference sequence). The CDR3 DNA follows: TGTGCCAGCAGTTTAGGGACTAGCGGGAGGGCCGAGGTCAATGAGCAGTTCTTC. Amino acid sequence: CASSLGTSGRAEVNEQFF.

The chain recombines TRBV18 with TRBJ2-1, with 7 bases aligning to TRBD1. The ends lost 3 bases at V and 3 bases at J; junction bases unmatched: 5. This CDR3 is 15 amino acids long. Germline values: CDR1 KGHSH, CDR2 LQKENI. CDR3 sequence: CASSPFGDSYNEQFF. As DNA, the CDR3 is TGTGCCAGCTCACCTTTTGGGGACAGCTACAATGAGCAGTTCTTC.

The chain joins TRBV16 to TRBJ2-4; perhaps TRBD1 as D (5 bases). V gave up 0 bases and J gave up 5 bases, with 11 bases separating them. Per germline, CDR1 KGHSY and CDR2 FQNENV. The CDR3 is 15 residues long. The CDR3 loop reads CASSQSRTRENIQYF. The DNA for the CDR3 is TGTGCCAGCAGCCAATCGCGGACAAGGGAAAACATTCAGTACTTC.

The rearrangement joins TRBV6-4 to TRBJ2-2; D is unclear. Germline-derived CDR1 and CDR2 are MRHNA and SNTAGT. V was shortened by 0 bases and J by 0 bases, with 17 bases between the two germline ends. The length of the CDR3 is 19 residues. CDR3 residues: CASSDSPTHTEANTGELFF. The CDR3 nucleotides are TGTGCCAGCAGTGACTCCCCTACCCATACAGAGGCGAACACCGGGGAGCTGTTTTTT.

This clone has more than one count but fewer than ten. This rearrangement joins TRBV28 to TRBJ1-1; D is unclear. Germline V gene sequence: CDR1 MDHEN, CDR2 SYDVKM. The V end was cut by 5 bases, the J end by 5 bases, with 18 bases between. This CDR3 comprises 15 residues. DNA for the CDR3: TGTGCCAGCAGTCAAGTTGGTGGGCTCAGGACTGAAGCTTTCTTT. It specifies CASSQVGGLRTEAFF.

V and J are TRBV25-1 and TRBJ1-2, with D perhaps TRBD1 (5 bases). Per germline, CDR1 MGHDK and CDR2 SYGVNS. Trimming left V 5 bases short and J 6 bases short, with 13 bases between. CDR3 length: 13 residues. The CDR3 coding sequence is TGTGCCAGCAGTATCGGGACGGATGATGGCTACACCTTC. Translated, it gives CASSIGTDDGYTF.

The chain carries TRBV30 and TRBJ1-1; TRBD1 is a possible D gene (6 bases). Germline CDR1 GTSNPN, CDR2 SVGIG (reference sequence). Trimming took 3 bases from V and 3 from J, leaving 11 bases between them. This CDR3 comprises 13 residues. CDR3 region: CAWREQGYTEAFF. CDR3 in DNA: TGTGCCTGGAGGGAACAGGGTTACACTGAAGCTTTCTTT.

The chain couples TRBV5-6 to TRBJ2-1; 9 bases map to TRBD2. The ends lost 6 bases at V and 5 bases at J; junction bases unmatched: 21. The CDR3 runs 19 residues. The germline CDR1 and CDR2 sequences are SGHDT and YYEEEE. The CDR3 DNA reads TGTGCCAGCACCACCCACCGGGGACTAGCCTATGATCGGGACAATGAGCAGTTCTTC. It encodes CASTTHRGLAYDRDNEQFF. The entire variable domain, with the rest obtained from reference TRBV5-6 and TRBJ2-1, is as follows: DAGVTQSPTHLIKTRGQQVTLRCSPKSGHDTVSWYQQALGQGPQFIFQYYEEEERQRGNFPDRFSGHQFPNYSSELNVNALLLGDSALYLCASTTHRGLAYDRDNEQFFGPGTRLTVL.

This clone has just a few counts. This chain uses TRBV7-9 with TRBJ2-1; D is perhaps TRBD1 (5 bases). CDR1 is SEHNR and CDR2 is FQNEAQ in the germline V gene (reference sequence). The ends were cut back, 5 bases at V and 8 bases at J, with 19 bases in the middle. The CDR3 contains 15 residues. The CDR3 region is CASSGRSSGYDEQFF. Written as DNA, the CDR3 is TGTGCCAGCAGCGGCAGATCGTCAGGGTACGATGAGCAGTTCTTC.